Presented here are 23 T cell receptor beta chains from one specimen sequenced in a study of T cell responses to AZD1222 COVID-19 vaccine. Only in-frame clones appear in the TCRdb table, and some are missing; sequencing was by immunoSEQ multiplex PCR. The sample holds more than 150,000 clones, around 90% seen once. The sequencing used peripheral blood, collected on day 0 of AZD1222 vaccination. The origin of the receptors is an adult in good health.

The V gene is TRBV7-9, the J gene TRBJ2-7; tentative D call: TRBD1 (6 bases). V shed 7 bases and J shed 5 bases, with 39 bases lying between them. The CDR3 length is 21 residues. Germline V gives CDR1 SEHNR, CDR2 FQNEAQ (reference sequence). The CDR3: CASTPWVRGGLHSDVPHEQYF. CDR3 in DNA: TGTGCCAGCACCCCTTGGGTCAGGGGCGGCCTTCATAGCGATGTGCCCCACGAGCAGTACTTC.

The rearrangement links TRBV28 to TRBJ1-1; the D is unclear. V lost 3 bases and J 1 base, leaving 9 bases between the germline ends. Germline V gene lookup returns CDR1 MDHEN and CDR2 SYDVKM. This CDR3 spans 14 amino acids. This chain's CDR3 is CASSFGEQNTEAFF. The CDR3 DNA follows: TGTGCCAGCAGTTTTGGTGAACAGAACACTGAAGCTTTCTTT.

This clone was observed a few times. The CDR3 loop reads CASSLNNEQFF. In DNA form, the CDR3 reads TGTGCCAGCAGCCTCAACAATGAGCAGTTCTTC. The chain is built from TRBV3-1 (or the pseudogene TRBV3-2) and TRBJ2-1; D unclear. From germline, CDR1 is LGHDT and CDR2 YNNKEL (reference sequence). V was pared by 4 bases and J by 5 bases, with 3 bases between. This CDR3 spans 11 amino acids.

The chain is built from TRBV5-6 and TRBJ2-5; possibly TRBD2 for D (6 bases). The V and J ends lost 3 bases and 2 bases respectively, with 11 bases between them. The CDR3 is 14 amino acids. From germline, CDR1 is SGHDT and CDR2 YYEEEE. CDR3 sequence (DNA): TGTGCCAGCAGCTGGGGGGATAGTCAAGAGACCCAGTACTTC. Translating it yields CASSWGDSQETQYF.

The chain has TRBV4-1 and TRBJ1-5; 9 bases match TRBD1. Germline lookup yields CDR1 MGHRA and CDR2 YSYEKL. The CDR3 runs 16 residues. The trim removed 4 bases at V and 4 bases at J, leaving 8 bases unmatched. CDR3 residues: CASSRTPGTGNQPQHF. In nucleotides, the CDR3 is TGCGCCAGCAGCCGCACTCCCGGGACAGGGAATCAGCCCCAGCATTTT.

The V and J genes are TRBV27 and TRBJ2-7, with 10 bases matching TRBD1. Germline CDR1 reads MNHEY; CDR2 reads SMNVEV (reference sequence). With 3 bases clipped from V and 2 bases from J, the junction kept 10 bases outside the gene matches. This CDR3 is 17 amino acids long. CDR3 bases: TGTGCCAGCAGTTTGTGGGGTCGGGGACAGGGGCCCTACGAGCAGTACTTC. Protein product: CASSLWGRGQGPYEQYF.

This chain uses TRBV6-4 with TRBJ2-6; D unclear. Trimming pared 3 bases from V and 2 bases from J, leaving 2 bases between. The germline gives CDR1 MRHNA, CDR2 SNTAGT. The CDR3 runs to 13 residues. The CDR3 reads CASSETGANVLTF. CDR3 sequence (DNA): TGTGCCAGCAGTGAAACTGGGGCCAACGTCCTGACTTTC.

The rearrangement joins TRBV6-5 to TRBJ1-4; no firm D call. V was shortened by 4 bases and J by 8 bases, with 14 bases between the two germline ends. In germline, CDR1 is MNHEY, CDR2 SVGAGI. This CDR3 is 14 amino acids long. The CDR3 loop reads CASSSWTGQEKLFF. The DNA of the CDR3 is TGTGCCAGCAGTTCCTGGACGGGTCAGGAAAAACTGTTTTTT.

J is TRBJ1-1 and V is TRBV19; D gene ambiguous. CDR1 and CDR2 from the germline V gene are LNHDA and SQIVND (reference sequence). The CDR3 extends over 15 amino acids. Trimming took off 5 bases at V and 3 bases at J, with 16 bases between the two ends. The CDR3 spells CASSPSPSGDTEAFF. The CDR3 nucleotides are TGTGCCAGTAGTCCCAGTCCCAGTGGGGACACTGAAGCTTTCTTT.

The chain uses TRBV25-1 and TRBJ2-1; the D gene is possibly TRBD1 (6 bases). Looked up from germline, CDR1 is MGHDK and CDR2 is SYGVNS. Between the trimmed V and J ends, which lost 6 bases and 4 bases, there was a span of 16 bases. CDR3 length: 15 residues. The CDR3 is CASSRSQGYYNEQFF. The CDR3 bases are TGTGCCAGCAGCAGATCTCAGGGGTATTACAATGAGCAGTTCTTC.

CDR3 nucleotides: TGTGCTAGTGGTCCTCCTAGCGGGAGGGCCATCGAGCAGTACTTC. It encodes CASGPPSGRAIEQYF. The J gene is TRBJ2-7, the V gene TRBV12-5; 12 bases fit TRBD2. There are 15 residues in the CDR3. Trimming took 5 bases from V and 6 from J; bases not matched to a gene: 8. CDR1 is LGHNT and CDR2 is FRNRAP in the germline V gene.

The chain is built from TRBV7-9 and TRBJ2-2; no definite D call. Trimming shortened V by 4 bases and J by 6 bases, and 3 bases separated the two germline ends. This CDR3 spans 11 amino acids. Germline V gene lookup returns CDR1 SEHNR and CDR2 FQNEAQ (reference sequence). CDR3 nucleotides: TGTGCCAGCAGCTATCCCGGGGAGCTGTTTTTT. Its translation: CASSYPGELFF.

CDR3 coding DNA: TGTGCCAGTCCCCTTAGAGGGCCGAGAAGCTCTGGGGCCAACGTCCTGACTTTC. This sequence encodes CASPLRGPRSSGANVLTF. The chain has TRBV6-4 and TRBJ2-6, with D maybe TRBD2 (5 bases). V was cut by 9 bases and J by 0 bases, with 21 bases left in between. The germline CDR1 and CDR2 sequences are MRHNA and SNTAGT. The CDR3 has 18 amino acids.

The V call is TRBV4-1, the J call TRBJ1-1; TRBD1 agrees at 9 bases. The germline V gene has CDR1 MGHRA and CDR2 YSYEKL. The CDR3 contains 14 residues. Trimming cost V 4 bases and J 4 bases; bases outside gene matches: 4. CDR3 bases: TGCGCCAGCAGCCTGGACAGGGGTCCCACTGAAGCTTTCTTT. It codes for CASSLDRGPTEAFF.

The chain couples TRBV5-6 to TRBJ1-2; D not certain. The V end lost 2 bases, the J end lost 2 bases, and 16 bases lay between the germline ends. This CDR3 has 16 residues. Looked up from germline, CDR1 is SGHDT and CDR2 is YYEEEE. The CDR3 region is CASSFDRRNTNYGYTF. CDR3 DNA sequence: TGTGCCAGCAGCTTTGACCGTCGAAACACAAACTATGGCTACACCTTC. Variable domain in full (rest from reference TRBV5-6 and TRBJ1-2): DAGVTQSPTHLIKTRGQQVTLRCSPKSGHDTVSWYQQALGQGPQFIFQYYEEEERQRGNFPDRFSGHQFPNYSSELNVNALLLGDSALYLCASSFDRRNTNYGYTFGSGTRLTVV.

This clone was recorded only once. The genes are TRBV10-2 and TRBJ1-2; D unclear. The V gene lost 2 bases and the J gene lost 2 bases, with 6 bases spanning the gap. The CDR3 loop spans 13 amino acids. Germline lookup yields CDR1 WSHSY and CDR2 SAAADI. In nucleotides, the CDR3 is TGCGCCAGCAGTGAGACAGAGAACTATGGCTACACCTTC. Translating gives CASSETENYGYTF.

The chain combines TRBV5-6 with TRBJ2-7, with TRBD1 identical over 8 bases. Trimming removed 0 bases from V and 1 base from J; junction bases left unmatched: 0. CDR1 is SGHDT, CDR2 YYEEEE, per germline. The CDR3 has 14 amino acids. The CDR3 sequence is CASSLGQGSYEQYF. CDR3 bases: TGTGCCAGCAGCTTGGGACAGGGGTCCTACGAGCAGTACTTC. The complete variable domain, with remaining parts taken from reference TRBV5-6 and TRBJ2-7, reads DAGVTQSPTHLIKTRGQQVTLRCSPKSGHDTVSWYQQALGQGPQFIFQYYEEEERQRGNFPDRFSGHQFPNYSSELNVNALLLGDSALYLCASSLGQGSYEQYFGPGTRLTVT.

This chain uses TRBV3-1 (or the pseudogene TRBV3-2) with TRBJ2-7; D is unresolved. V dropped 1 base and J dropped 6 bases, with 7 bases sitting between them. The CDR3 consists of 12 residues. In germline, CDR1 is LGHDT, CDR2 YNNKEL (reference sequence). The CDR3 spells CASSQVVSEQYF. The CDR3, as DNA: TGTGCCAGCAGCCAAGTGGTCAGCGAGCAGTACTTC.

This sequence joins TRBV29-1 and TRBJ2-1, with D uncertain. V lost 2 bases, J lost 4 bases, and 6 bases lay in between. The length of the CDR3 is 12 residues. Germline CDR1 reads SQVTM; CDR2 reads ANQGSEA. CDR3 DNA sequence: TGCAGCGTTGAAACAAAGTACAATGAGCAGTTCTTC. It translates to CSVETKYNEQFF.

V usage is TRBV6-5 and J usage is TRBJ1-1; no firm D call. V was cut by 5 bases and J by 0 bases, with 10 bases left in between. This CDR3 has 14 residues. The germline V gene encodes CDR1 MNHEY and CDR2 SVGAGI. The chain's CDR3 is CASSKPGVNTEAFF. The CDR3 DNA sequence: TGTGCCAGCAGTAAACCGGGCGTGAACACTGAAGCTTTCTTT.

The chain is built from TRBV2 and TRBJ2-3, with D perhaps matching TRBD1 or TRBD2 (5 bases each). CDR1 and CDR2 (germline): SNHLY, FYNNEI. The CDR3 spans 14 residues. V shed 4 bases and J shed 2 bases, with 10 bases lying between them. CDR3 residues: CASSGGIVTDTQYF. The CDR3 DNA reads TGTGCCAGCAGTGGGGGGATAGTCACAGATACGCAGTATTTT.

The chain carries TRBV7-9 and TRBJ1-2; D is possibly TRBD1 (6 bases). Germline values: CDR1 SEHNR, CDR2 FQNEAQ (reference sequence). This CDR3 spans 15 amino acids. The V end was cut by 1 base, the J end by 0 bases, with 9 bases between. The CDR3 region is CASSLGGAANYGYTF. The CDR3 DNA sequence: TGTGCCAGCAGCTTAGGGGGGGCTGCTAACTATGGCTACACCTTC.

This chain uses TRBV7-2 with TRBJ2-3; 8 positions agree with TRBD2. With 0 bases clipped from V and 5 bases from J, the junction kept 7 bases outside the gene matches. The germline V gene has CDR1 SGHTA and CDR2 FQGNSA. CDR3 length: 16 amino acids. CDR3 coding DNA: TGTGCCAGCAGCTTAGCGGGTAGCGGGGTCCTAGATACGCAGTATTTT. Translated: CASSLAGSGVLDTQYF.